These 29 T cell receptor beta chains were sequenced from one sample in a study of technical replicates of blood from a few donors. The method was immunoSEQ multiplex PCR; TCRdb's version includes in-frame clones alone and lacks a portion of them. The sample lists approximately 81,000 clones, 96% occurring once. The specimen sequenced was T cells isolated from PBMCs. The source of these receptors is a human donor in good health.

V gene TRBV4-2 combines with J gene TRBJ2-6, with 9 positions matching TRBD1. V lost 5 bases, J lost 1 base, and 12 bases stayed unmatched. The germline V gene encodes CDR1 LGHNA and CDR2 YNFKEQ. The CDR3 covers 19 residues. CDR3 nucleotide sequence: TGTGCCAGCAGCTTAACCGGGACAGGGCTCGGATCTGGGGCCAACGTCCTGACTTTC. Residues: CASSLTGTGLGSGANVLTF.

V is TRBV7-2 and J is TRBJ1-2; D remains unclear. V lost 5 bases to trimming and J lost 2 bases, with 15 bases between them. CDR1 is SGHTA and CDR2 is FQGNSA in the germline V gene. The CDR3 sequence is 15 residues long. The DNA of the CDR3 is TGTGCCAGCAGCCCGCCCCAAGGAGTGAACTATGGCTACACCTTC. The encoded protein is CASSPPQGVNYGYTF.

The chain combines TRBV5-1 with TRBJ1-2, with 9 bases identical to TRBD1. J lost 5 bases, V lost 8 bases, and 4 bases had no gene match. Germline V gene sequence: CDR1 SGHRS, CDR2 YFSETQ. This CDR3 has 12 amino acids. The CDR3 reads CARAQGAYGYTF. CDR3 bases: TGCGCCAGGGCACAGGGGGCGTATGGCTACACCTTC.

The genes are TRBV27 and TRBJ2-7, with a tentative D call TRBD1 (5 bases). Trimming removed 2 bases from V and 3 bases from J, with 11 bases in between. Germline CDR1 MNHEY, CDR2 SMNVEV (reference sequence). CDR3 length equals 14 residues. The CDR3 reads CASSLQGMSYEQYF. DNA for the CDR3: TGTGCCAGCAGTTTACAGGGAATGAGCTACGAGCAGTACTTC.

The rearrangement links TRBV28 to TRBJ2-7; 7 nucleotides agree with TRBD1. With V trimmed by 11 bases and J by 4 bases, 11 bases remained unmatched. The CDR3 runs to 13 residues. Germline loops: CDR1 MDHEN, CDR2 SYDVKM. The CDR3 nucleotides read TGTGCCGGGTCAAGACAGGGTCCTTACGAGCAGTACTTC. Protein: CAGSRQGPYEQYF.

The chain is built from TRBV27 and TRBJ1-4; TRBD1 matches 7 bases. V lost 7 bases, J lost 7 bases, and 12 bases stayed unmatched. This CDR3 spans 15 amino acids. CDR1 and CDR2 (germline): MNHEY, SMNVEV (reference sequence). The CDR3 bases are TGTGCCAGCACTTCGAAAGGGGGCTGGGGTGAAAAACTGTTTTTT. This translates into CASTSKGGWGEKLFF.

J is TRBJ1-2 and V is TRBV27; tentative D call: TRBD1 (5 bases). V lost 1 base and J 6 bases, leaving 12 bases between the germline ends. Germline lookup yields CDR1 MNHEY and CDR2 SMNVEV (reference sequence). This CDR3 comprises 14 residues. CDR3 amino acids: CASSLWQGGNGYTF. The CDR3 DNA reads as TGTGCCAGCAGTTTATGGCAGGGAGGAAATGGCTACACCTTC.

This sequence joins TRBV27 and TRBJ2-2; 11 positions agree with TRBD1. V was pared by 6 bases and J by 7 bases, with 7 bases of the junction left unmatched. The germline gives CDR1 MNHEY, CDR2 SMNVEV (reference sequence). This CDR3 contains 15 residues. This chain's CDR3 is CASRPGQGGFGELFF. CDR3 sequence (DNA): TGTGCCAGCAGACCGGGACAGGGGGGCTTCGGGGAGCTGTTTTTT.

The chain employs TRBV27 and TRBJ2-3; D unresolved. The V gene lost 3 bases and the J gene lost 4 bases, with 8 bases spanning the gap. In germline, CDR1 is MNHEY, CDR2 SMNVEV (reference sequence). The CDR3 has 13 residues. CDR3: CASSFHSSDTQYF. In DNA, the CDR3 is TGTGCCAGCAGTTTCCATAGTTCAGATACGCAGTATTTT.

The chain combines TRBV4-3 with TRBJ1-2, with 9 bases matching TRBD1. The CDR3 is made up of 15 amino acids. CDR1 LGHNA and CDR2 YSLEER come from the germline V gene. Trimming took 0 bases from V and 5 from J; bases not matched to a gene: 4. The CDR3 bases are TGCGCCAGCAGCCAAGATTGGACAGGGGTTTATGGCTACACCTTC. Protein sequence: CASSQDWTGVYGYTF.

J is TRBJ1-5 and V is TRBV19; 7 bases align to TRBD1. V shed 7 bases and J 2 bases; nucleotides not matched to a gene: 8. Germline-derived CDR1 and CDR2 are LNHDA and SQIVND (reference sequence). The CDR3 covers 15 residues. The CDR3 region has the DNA TGTGCCAGTAAGACAGGGTCGGGTGGCAATCAGCCCCAGCATTTT. It yields the protein CASKTGSGGNQPQHF.

The chain employs TRBV7-2 and TRBJ2-3; D may be TRBD2 (5 bases). Germline-derived CDR1 and CDR2 are SGHTA and FQGNSA. Between the trimmed V and J ends, which lost 1 base and 4 bases, there was a span of 12 bases. The CDR3 runs 15 residues. Here the CDR3 reads CASSLDFSGSDTQYF. CDR3 coding DNA: TGTGCCAGCAGCTTAGACTTTTCGGGGTCAGATACGCAGTATTTT.

V is TRBV5-6 and J is TRBJ2-1; maybe TRBD2 (6 bases). Germline CDR1 is SGHDT and CDR2 is YYEEEE. The ends were cut back, 5 bases at V and 0 bases at J, with 18 bases in the middle. The CDR3 is 17 amino acids. This CDR3 reads CASSRVGLPSSYNEQFF. CDR3 sequence (DNA): TGTGCCAGCAGTCGGGTGGGACTCCCGAGCTCCTACAATGAGCAGTTCTTC. Full variable domain (outside the CDR3, taken from reference TRBV5-6 and TRBJ2-1): DAGVTQSPTHLIKTRGQQVTLRCSPKSGHDTVSWYQQALGQGPQFIFQYYEEEERQRGNFPDRFSGHQFPNYSSELNVNALLLGDSALYLCASSRVGLPSSYNEQFFGPGTRLTVL.

V and J are TRBV5-4 and TRBJ2-7; D is undetermined. The CDR3 totals 14 residues. The V end was cut by 1 base, the J end by 4 bases, with 12 bases between. The V gene's germline CDR1 is SGHNT and CDR2 YYREEE (reference sequence). CDR3 DNA: TGTGCCAGCAGCTTGCGATTGGGCCAGTACGAGCAGTACTTC. Translated, it gives CASSLRLGQYEQYF.

The gene calls are TRBV27 and TRBJ2-1, with 13 bases aligning to TRBD2. V gave up 6 bases and J gave up 4 bases; unmatched junction bases: 9. CDR1 is MNHEY, CDR2 SMNVEV, per germline (reference sequence). The CDR3 covers 17 residues. CDR3 sequence reads: CASRRTSGSSWYNEQFF. Here the CDR3 DNA reads TGTGCCAGCAGAAGGACTAGCGGGAGTTCGTGGTACAATGAGCAGTTCTTC.

CDR3 DNA: TGTGCCAGCAGTTCGCCAGGGGAAGCTTTCTTT. It encodes CASSSPGEAFF. The chain employs TRBV6-5 and TRBJ1-1; weak D call: TRBD1 (5 bases). CDR1 and CDR2 (germline): MNHEY, SVGAGI. Between the trimmed V and J ends, which lost 4 bases and 8 bases, there was a span of 8 bases. CDR3 size: 11 residues.

V usage is TRBV5-1 and J usage is TRBJ1-1; D not resolved. CDR3 length equals 13 residues. CDR1 is SGHRS and CDR2 is YFSETQ in the germline V gene. V gave up 0 bases and J gave up 4 bases, with 7 bases separating them. In nucleotides, the CDR3 is TGCGCCAGCAGCTTGGAAGGAGGCACTGAAGCTTTCTTT. Protein sequence: CASSLEGGTEAFF. The whole variable domain, filled in from reference TRBV5-1 and TRBJ1-1, reads KAGVTQTPRYLIKTRGQQVTLSCSPISGHRSVSWYQQTPGQGLQFLFEYFSETQRNKGNFPGRFSGRQFSNSRSEMNVSTLELGDSALYLCASSLEGGTEAFFGQGTRLTVV.

This sequence joins TRBV6-1 and TRBJ2-2, with TRBD2 matching over 7 bases. Germline CDR1 reads MNHNS; CDR2 reads SASEGT. Trimming took 4 bases from V and 3 from J; bases not matched to a gene: 17. The length of the CDR3 is 19 residues. The CDR3 here is CASSGWGGMRETYTGELFF. CDR3 sequence (DNA): TGTGCCAGCAGTGGGTGGGGAGGTATGCGGGAGACGTACACCGGGGAGCTGTTTTTT.

The chain couples TRBV29-1 to TRBJ1-1; perhaps TRBD1 as D (6 bases). The ends were cut back, 6 bases at V and 2 bases at J, with 16 bases in the middle. The CDR3 spans 14 residues. Germline lookup yields CDR1 SQVTM and CDR2 ANQGSEA. This CDR3 is CSVIHRVGNTEAFF. CDR3 nucleotides: TGCAGCGTGATACACAGGGTTGGAAACACTGAAGCTTTCTTT.

CDR3 sequence (DNA): TGCGCCAGCGCCTTGAGGGGGGGCACTGAAGCTTTCTTT. Translated, it gives CASALRGGTEAFF. V gene TRBV5-1 combines with J gene TRBJ1-1; weak D call: TRBD1 (6 bases). From germline, CDR1 is SGHRS and CDR2 YFSETQ. The CDR3 has 13 amino acids. V lost 7 bases and J 4 bases, leaving 14 bases between the germline ends.

This chain connects TRBV25-1 to TRBJ1-5; no firm D call. V was trimmed by 5 bases and J by 3 bases, leaving 11 bases between them. Germline assignment: CDR1 MGHDK and CDR2 SYGVNS. The CDR3 contains 14 residues. The CDR3 spells CASSLGSFNQPQHF. In nucleotides, the CDR3 is TGTGCCAGCAGTTTGGGCAGCTTCAATCAGCCCCAGCATTTT.

The rearrangement links TRBV7-3 to TRBJ2-1; perhaps TRBD2 as D (5 bases). Germline V gene lookup returns CDR1 SGHTA and CDR2 FQGTGA. V lost 3 bases and J lost 3, with 18 bases in between. The length of the CDR3 is 17 residues. The CDR3 loop reads CASSFPLDPRGYNEQFF. DNA for the CDR3: TGTGCCAGCAGCTTTCCCTTAGACCCTCGGGGCTACAATGAGCAGTTCTTC.

V is TRBV30 and J is TRBJ2-7; D unresolved. Trimming pared 5 bases from V and 0 bases from J, leaving 5 bases between. Germline V lookup: CDR1 GTSNPN, CDR2 SVGIG (reference sequence). The CDR3 covers 11 residues. CDR3 protein: CAWGHSYEQYF. CDR3 sequence (DNA): TGTGCCTGGGGGCACTCCTACGAGCAGTACTTC.

This chain links TRBV7-2 with TRBJ2-7; the match to TRBD2 covers 14 bases. Trimming cost V 4 bases and J 7 bases; bases outside gene matches: 15. Germline CDR1 and CDR2: SGHTA and FQGNSA. CDR3 size: 18 residues. This chain's CDR3 is CASSSLGLAGVTLGEQYF. The CDR3 nucleotides are TGTGCCAGCAGCTCTCTGGGACTAGCGGGAGTTACCTTAGGGGAGCAGTACTTC.

V gene TRBV5-1 combines with J gene TRBJ2-4, with 11 bases fitting TRBD2. The length of the CDR3 is 17 residues. From germline, CDR1 is SGHRS and CDR2 YFSETQ. The trim removed 3 bases at V and 7 bases at J, leaving 12 bases unmatched. The CDR3 reads CASSSVLAGGAINIQYF. CDR3 in DNA: TGCGCCAGCAGCTCGGTTCTAGCGGGAGGAGCAATTAACATTCAGTACTTC.

This clone appeared a single time. This chain's CDR3 is CASLGADYEQYF. The CDR3 bases are TGTGCCAGTTTAGGCGCGGACTACGAGCAGTACTTC. J is TRBJ2-7 and V is TRBV5-6; D is unresolved. V lost 8 bases to trimming and J lost 3 bases, with 12 bases between them. The CDR3 covers 12 residues. From germline, CDR1 is SGHDT and CDR2 YYEEEE.

V is TRBV5-4 and J is TRBJ1-2; possible D gene TRBD1, 6 bases. This CDR3 is 13 amino acids long. Trimming shortened V by 0 bases and J by 4 bases, and 7 bases separated the two germline ends. Germline V CDR1 and CDR2: SGHNT, YYREEE (reference sequence). For the CDR3, the DNA is TGTGCCAGCAGCTTGGTGACAGGCTATGGCTACACCTTC. Amino acids: CASSLVTGYGYTF. The complete variable domain, with remaining parts taken from reference TRBV5-4 and TRBJ1-2, reads ETGVTQSPTHLIKTRGQQVTLRCSSQSGHNTVSWYQQALGQGPQFIFQYYREEENGRGNFPPRFSGLQFPNYSSELNVNALELDDSALYLCASSLVTGYGYTFGSGTRLTVV.

V is TRBV28 and J is TRBJ2-5, with 7 bases lining up with TRBD1. Germline V CDR1 and CDR2: MDHEN, SYDVKM. The CDR3 spans 15 residues. V lost 5 bases, J lost 4 bases, and 10 bases stayed unmatched. CDR3 coding DNA: TGTGCCAGCAGTGCCCTTGGGACAGCTGGAGAGACCCAGTACTTC. It specifies CASSALGTAGETQYF.

The chain links TRBV6-5 to TRBJ2-5, with a possible D match to TRBD2 (5 bases). Trimming removed 2 bases from V and 7 bases from J, with 11 bases in between. Per the germline V gene, CDR1 is MNHEY and CDR2 is SVGAGI. The CDR3 has 13 residues. In DNA, the CDR3 is TGTGCCAGCAGTTACGGAGGTATAGGGACCCAGTACTTC. It codes for CASSYGGIGTQYF.